A selection of T cell receptor beta chains follows, all from one sample in a study of blood T cell repertoires in COVID-19. Measured with immunoSEQ multiplex PCR; TCRdb has only the in-frame clones, and not every one. The data contain roughly 97,000 clones, 84% of them singletons. Sequenced: peripheral blood. The receptor source for this set is a man aged 60-69 years with acute or convalescent COVID-19. The conserved cysteine and the conserved F or W are not part of the CDR3 here. Clone size is not always given. Where it is, it says once, few, many or a class for expanded clones.

TRBV18	.	TRBJ1-1	ASSPRGGRTEAF
TRBV5-4	.	TRBJ1-1	ASSVAQNTEAF
TRBV29-1	.	TRBJ1-2	SVLTGGAYGYT
TRBV20-1	.	TRBJ2-3	SASPTSGTTDTQY
TRBV5-1	.	TRBJ1-5	ASSPDRHNQPQH
TRBV12-3/TRBV12-4	few	TRBJ2-7	ASSPGGQNEQY
TRBV27	.	TRBJ1-6	ASRKDQGAPNSPLH
TRBV11-3	.	TRBJ1-6	ASSRKGATYNSPLH
TRBV6-4	.	TRBJ2-1	ASSTSSGSYNEQF
TRBV14	.	TRBJ2-1	ASSQQKAGYNEQF
TRBV11-2	.	TRBJ2-2	ASSLGAPNTGELF
TRBV7-8	few	TRBJ1-5	ASSQRDQPQH
TRBV6-5	.	TRBJ1-1	ASSYNRVSEAF
TRBV11-3	once	TRBJ1-5	ASSPGGSGNQPQH
TRBV29-1	.	TRBJ2-7	SVLTGADEQY
TRBV5-8	.	TRBJ2-5	ASSFPTGGETQY
TRBV3-1/TRBV3-2	.	TRBJ1-1	ASSFDRNTEAF
TRBV20-1	.	TRBJ1-2	SASFPRTGPTTHYGYT
TRBV9	.	TRBJ2-2	ASSVDLAGELF
TRBV10-3	few	TRBJ1-5	AISGPGREEPQH
TRBV11-3	.	TRBJ2-1	ASSGRLAGTYNEQF
TRBV2	.	TRBJ2-7	ASSNSPGHIYEQY
TRBV19	.	TRBJ2-1	ASEVAGGNEQF
TRBV10-1	.	TRBJ2-7	ASSDSTLSYEQY
TRBV28	.	TRBJ2-1	ASRGRAPYNEQF